These T cell receptor beta chains were read from a single sample in a study of cytomegalovirus exposure and HLA in healthy donors. The method was immunoSEQ multiplex PCR; TCRdb's version includes in-frame clones alone and lacks a portion of them. The table lists 150,000 to 250,000 clones, around four fifths of them singletons. The sample was PBMCs. These receptors were obtained from a woman between 45 and 60 years old in good health and CMV-seropositive. CDR3s include the opening cysteine and the closing phenylalanine or tryptophan. The order of the fields is V gene, J gene, clone size, D gene, CDR3 protein, CDR3 DNA. A D gene is named only where the DNA matches it firmly. Not every row has a clone size; where given, it reads once, few, many or a size class.

V gene: TRBV10-3; J gene: TRBJ2-5; clone size: -; D gene: TRBD1; CDR3 protein: CAISGGQQETQYF; CDR3 DNA: TGTGCCATCAGTGGGGGACAGCAAGAGACCCAGTACTTC
V gene: TRBV19; J gene: TRBJ1-5; clone size: -; D gene: -; CDR3 protein: CASSIETAYQPQHF; CDR3 DNA: TGTGCCAGTAGTATTGAGACAGCTTATCAGCCCCAGCATTTT
V gene: TRBV7-9; J gene: TRBJ2-1; clone size: -; D gene: TRBD1; CDR3 protein: CASSLTGYNEQFF; CDR3 DNA: TGTGCCAGCAGTCTGACAGGGTACAATGAGCAGTTCTTC
V gene: TRBV6-5; J gene: TRBJ2-3; clone size: once; D gene: TRBD2; CDR3 protein: CATGLAATDTQYF; CDR3 DNA: TGTGCCACAGGACTAGCGGCAACAGATACGCAGTATTTT
V gene: TRBV7-9; J gene: TRBJ2-7; clone size: -; D gene: TRBD1; CDR3 protein: CASVRDSFSYEQYF; CDR3 DNA: TGTGCCAGCGTCCGGGACAGCTTCTCCTACGAGCAGTACTTC
V gene: TRBV10-2; J gene: TRBJ1-4; clone size: -; D gene: -; CDR3 protein: CASGIGTGNEKLFF; CDR3 DNA: TGCGCCAGCGGAATCGGTACAGGGAACGAAAAACTGTTTTTT
V gene: TRBV7-8; J gene: TRBJ1-4; clone size: -; D gene: -; CDR3 protein: CASSLVFRGANEKLFF; CDR3 DNA: TGTGCCAGCAGCTTAGTATTTCGGGGTGCTAATGAAAAACTGTTTTTT
V gene: TRBV29-1; J gene: TRBJ2-5; clone size: -; D gene: -; CDR3 protein: CSVGLTGTPEGETQYF; CDR3 DNA: TGCAGCGTTGGTCTCACGGGGACACCCGAGGGAGAGACCCAGTACTTC
V gene: TRBV29-1; J gene: TRBJ2-1; clone size: few; D gene: TRBD2; CDR3 protein: CSVGASGTSYNEQFF; CDR3 DNA: TGCAGCGTTGGGGCTAGCGGGACCTCCTACAATGAGCAGTTCTTC
V gene: TRBV5-1; J gene: TRBJ1-3; clone size: -; D gene: TRBD1; CDR3 protein: CASSLAVTGGPSVGNTIYF; CDR3 DNA: TGCGCCAGCAGCTTGGCCGTTACAGGGGGCCCTTCAGTTGGAAACACCATATATTTT
V gene: TRBV20-1; J gene: TRBJ1-2; clone size: once; D gene: -; CDR3 protein: CGAVWSGGYTF; CDR3 DNA: TGCGGTGCAGTTTGGAGCGGTGGCTACACCTTC
V gene: TRBV5-4; J gene: TRBJ2-7; clone size: -; D gene: -; CDR3 protein: CASRHGEAYEQYF; CDR3 DNA: TGTGCCAGCAGACACGGGGAAGCCTACGAGCAGTACTTC
V gene: TRBV28; J gene: TRBJ2-2; clone size: -; D gene: -; CDR3 protein: CASSFRQQTGNTGELFF; CDR3 DNA: TGTGCCAGCAGTTTCCGACAACAGACAGGGAACACCGGGGAGCTGTTTTTT
V gene: TRBV29-1; J gene: TRBJ2-3; clone size: -; D gene: TRBD1; CDR3 protein: CSVELTGTADTQYF; CDR3 DNA: TGCAGCGTTGAGCTGACAGGGACCGCAGATACGCAGTATTTT
V gene: TRBV25-1; J gene: TRBJ2-1; clone size: -; D gene: TRBD2; CDR3 protein: CASSERGGPPYNEQFF; CDR3 DNA: TGTGCCAGCAGTGAACGGGGGGGGCCCCCCTACAATGAGCAGTTCTTC
V gene: TRBV4-3; J gene: TRBJ1-3; clone size: once; D gene: -; CDR3 protein: CASSPHGGNTIYF; CDR3 DNA: TGCGCCAGCAGCCCCCACGGGGGAAACACCATATATTTT
V gene: TRBV7-2; J gene: TRBJ2-7; clone size: -; D gene: -; CDR3 protein: CASSLQGFYEQYF; CDR3 DNA: TGTGCCAGCAGCTTACAGGGTTTCTACGAGCAGTACTTC
V gene: TRBV7-8; J gene: TRBJ1-2; clone size: -; D gene: TRBD1; CDR3 protein: CASSLGTGGFYGYTF; CDR3 DNA: TGTGCCAGCAGCTTGGGGACAGGGGGCTTCTATGGCTACACCTTC
V gene: TRBV19; J gene: TRBJ2-1; clone size: -; D gene: TRBD2; CDR3 protein: CASSLRLAACNEQFF; CDR3 DNA: TGTGCCAGTAGTCTGAGACTAGCGGCCTGCAATGAGCAGTTCTTC
V gene: TRBV19; J gene: TRBJ1-5; clone size: -; D gene: -; CDR3 protein: CASSIAIGSSNQPQHF; CDR3 DNA: TGTGCCAGTAGTATAGCCATTGGGAGTAGCAATCAGCCCCAGCATTTT
V gene: TRBV5-1; J gene: TRBJ1-1; clone size: -; D gene: TRBD1; CDR3 protein: CASSFGTGGFMNTEAFF; CDR3 DNA: TGCGCCAGCAGCTTTGGGACAGGGGGTTTTATGAACACTGAAGCTTTCTTT
V gene: TRBV7-9; J gene: TRBJ2-2; clone size: -; D gene: TRBD2; CDR3 protein: CSSSPGSGGRTGELFF; CDR3 DNA: TGTTCCAGCAGCCCCGGGAGCGGGGGTCGCACCGGGGAGCTGTTTTTT
V gene: TRBV28; J gene: TRBJ2-3; clone size: -; D gene: TRBD2; CDR3 protein: CASSLPSGSGTDTQYF; CDR3 DNA: TGTGCCAGCAGTTTGCCTAGCGGGTCGGGCACAGATACGCAGTATTTT
V gene: TRBV2; J gene: TRBJ1-1; clone size: -; D gene: -; CDR3 protein: CASSEPDRNTEAFF; CDR3 DNA: TGTGCCAGCAGTGAACCGGACAGAAACACTGAAGCTTTCTTT
V gene: TRBV13; J gene: TRBJ2-5; clone size: -; D gene: -; CDR3 protein: CASSSSGSGQETQYF; CDR3 DNA: TGTGCCAGCAGCTCCTCGGGAAGCGGGCAAGAGACCCAGTACTTC
V gene: TRBV5-1; J gene: TRBJ2-2; clone size: -; D gene: TRBD2; CDR3 protein: CASAQGGAITGELFF; CDR3 DNA: TGCGCCAGCGCTCAGGGAGGGGCTATCACCGGGGAGCTGTTTTTT
V gene: TRBV4-3; J gene: TRBJ1-3; clone size: -; D gene: -; CDR3 protein: CASSQEREGNTIYF; CDR3 DNA: TGCGCCAGCAGCCAAGAGAGGGAAGGAAACACCATATATTTT
V gene: TRBV5-1; J gene: TRBJ2-4; clone size: -; D gene: -; CDR3 protein: CASSLGFGNSQYF; CDR3 DNA: TGCGCCAGCAGCTTGGGATTCGGAAACAGTCAGTACTTC
V gene: TRBV7-8; J gene: TRBJ1-5; clone size: -; D gene: -; CDR3 protein: CASSLGRGGNQPQHF; CDR3 DNA: TGTGCCAGCAGCTTGGGCAGGGGCGGCAATCAGCCCCAGCATTTT
V gene: TRBV4-1; J gene: TRBJ1-1; clone size: -; D gene: -; CDR3 protein: CASSARGFKDTEAFF; CDR3 DNA: TGCGCCAGCAGTGCAAGGGGATTTAAAGACACTGAAGCTTTCTTT
V gene: TRBV19; J gene: TRBJ2-1; clone size: -; D gene: TRBD2; CDR3 protein: CASSLRTSGRDEQFF; CDR3 DNA: TGTGCCAGTTCCCTGCGGACTAGCGGGAGAGATGAGCAGTTCTTC
V gene: TRBV30; J gene: TRBJ2-2; clone size: -; D gene: -; CDR3 protein: CAWSYQGYTGELFF; CDR3 DNA: TGTGCCTGGAGTTATCAGGGGTACACCGGGGAGCTGTTTTTT
V gene: TRBV19; J gene: TRBJ2-3; clone size: -; D gene: TRBD1; CDR3 protein: CASSIGTGADTQYF; CDR3 DNA: TGTGCCAGTAGTATAGGAACAGGGGCAGATACGCAGTATTTT
V gene: TRBV4-2; J gene: TRBJ1-3; clone size: once; D gene: TRBD1; CDR3 protein: CASSQPGTVSGNTIYF; CDR3 DNA: TGTGCCAGCAGCCAACCGGGGACAGTCTCTGGAAACACCATATATTTT
V gene: TRBV5-6; J gene: TRBJ1-4; clone size: -; D gene: TRBD1; CDR3 protein: CASSLQLDRGRNEKLFF; CDR3 DNA: TGTGCCAGCAGCCTACAACTCGACAGGGGGCGGAATGAAAAACTGTTTTTT
V gene: TRBV7-2; J gene: TRBJ1-2; clone size: -; D gene: -; CDR3 protein: CASSLGDYGYTF; CDR3 DNA: TGTGCCAGCAGCTTGGGCGACTATGGCTACACCTTC
V gene: TRBV28; J gene: TRBJ2-7; clone size: -; D gene: -; CDR3 protein: CASSLAGEDYEQYF; CDR3 DNA: TGTGCCAGCAGTTTAGCCGGGGAGGACTACGAGCAGTACTTC
V gene: TRBV9; J gene: TRBJ2-1; clone size: -; D gene: -; CDR3 protein: CAVDSPPHYNEQFF; CDR3 DNA: TGTGCCGTTGACTCCCCACCCCATTACAATGAGCAGTTCTTC
V gene: TRBV25-1; J gene: TRBJ2-4; clone size: -; D gene: -; CDR3 protein: CASTPKGVAKNIQYF; CDR3 DNA: TGTGCCAGCACCCCTAAGGGGGTAGCCAAAAACATTCAGTACTTC
V gene: TRBV6-5; J gene: TRBJ2-7; clone size: -; D gene: TRBD1; CDR3 protein: CASGPGTGYEQYF; CDR3 DNA: TGTGCCAGCGGTCCCGGGACAGGCTACGAGCAGTACTTC
V gene: TRBV7-9; J gene: TRBJ2-2; clone size: -; D gene: -; CDR3 protein: CASTPAQFGELFF; CDR3 DNA: TGTGCCAGCACCCCAGCGCAGTTCGGGGAGCTGTTTTTT
V gene: TRBV5-1; J gene: TRBJ1-1; clone size: -; D gene: -; CDR3 protein: CASSQNTQGNTEAFF; CDR3 DNA: TGCGCCAGCAGCCAAAATACCCAGGGGAACACTGAAGCTTTCTTT
V gene: TRBV4-3; J gene: TRBJ2-1; clone size: -; D gene: TRBD2; CDR3 protein: CASSQVAGSYNEQFF; CDR3 DNA: TGCGCCAGCAGCCAAGTAGCGGGCTCCTACAATGAGCAGTTCTTC
V gene: TRBV5-1; J gene: TRBJ1-6; clone size: -; D gene: -; CDR3 protein: CASSLVPESPLHF; CDR3 DNA: TGCGCCAGCAGCTTGGTTCCAGAATCACCCCTCCACTTT
V gene: TRBV6-6; J gene: TRBJ1-6; clone size: -; D gene: TRBD1; CDR3 protein: CASTLDREYSPLHF; CDR3 DNA: TGTGCCAGCACCCTGGACAGGGAGTACTCACCCCTCCACTTT
V gene: TRBV15; J gene: TRBJ2-1; clone size: -; D gene: -; CDR3 protein: CATSRRGAEPFNEQFF; CDR3 DNA: TGTGCCACCAGCAGGCGCGGAGCGGAGCCGTTCAATGAGCAGTTCTTC
V gene: TRBV11-2; J gene: TRBJ2-2; clone size: -; D gene: TRBD1; CDR3 protein: CASSWTGRANTGELFF; CDR3 DNA: TGTGCCAGCAGTTGGACAGGCCGGGCGAACACCGGGGAGCTGTTTTTT
V gene: TRBV7-3; J gene: TRBJ1-5; clone size: -; D gene: -; CDR3 protein: CARRQAHNQPQHF; CDR3 DNA: TGTGCCAGACGACAGGCCCACAATCAGCCCCAGCATTTT
V gene: TRBV10-2; J gene: TRBJ2-1; clone size: -; D gene: TRBD2; CDR3 protein: CASSDHFGTSGRPNEQFF; CDR3 DNA: TGCGCCAGCAGCGACCATTTTGGAACTAGCGGGAGGCCCAATGAGCAGTTCTTC
V gene: TRBV5-1; J gene: TRBJ1-4; clone size: -; D gene: TRBD1; CDR3 protein: CASSLEGAGNEKLFF; CDR3 DNA: TGCGCCAGCAGCTTGGAGGGGGCGGGTAATGAAAAACTGTTTTTT
V gene: TRBV30; J gene: TRBJ1-4; clone size: -; D gene: TRBD1; CDR3 protein: CAWSLQGALGKLFF; CDR3 DNA: TGTGCCTGGAGTCTACAGGGGGCGCTAGGAAAACTGTTTTTT
V gene: TRBV10-2; J gene: TRBJ2-7; clone size: once; D gene: -; CDR3 protein: CASSEGYGGYEQYF; CDR3 DNA: TGCGCCAGCAGTGAGGGTTACGGGGGTTACGAGCAGTACTTC
V gene: TRBV9; J gene: TRBJ2-2; clone size: -; D gene: -; CDR3 protein: CASSSGSTGELFF; CDR3 DNA: TGTGCCAGCAGCTCGGGGAGTACCGGGGAGCTGTTTTTT
V gene: TRBV29-1; J gene: TRBJ2-5; clone size: -; D gene: TRBD2; CDR3 protein: CSVDPGRAQETQYF; CDR3 DNA: TGCAGCGTCGATCCCGGGAGGGCCCAGGAGACCCAGTACTTC
V gene: TRBV11-2; J gene: TRBJ2-3; clone size: -; D gene: TRBD2; CDR3 protein: CASSLDSLTSGRVWDTQYF; CDR3 DNA: TGTGCCAGCAGCTTAGATTCTTTGACTAGCGGGAGGGTGTGGGATACGCAGTATTTT
V gene: TRBV9; J gene: TRBJ2-3; clone size: -; D gene: -; CDR3 protein: CASSVAGGPQYF; CDR3 DNA: TGTGCCAGCAGCGTAGCGGGGGGCCCGCAGTATTTT
V gene: TRBV23-1; J gene: TRBJ1-1; clone size: once; D gene: -; CDR3 protein: CASSQDRQNTEAFF; CDR3 DNA: TGCGCCAGCAGTCAGGACAGACAGAACACTGAAGCTTTCTTT
V gene: TRBV5-1; J gene: TRBJ2-3; clone size: -; D gene: -; CDR3 protein: CASSLAENPPDTQYF; CDR3 DNA: TGCGCCAGCAGCTTAGCGGAAAACCCCCCAGATACGCAGTATTTT
V gene: TRBV5-6; J gene: TRBJ1-6; clone size: -; D gene: TRBD1; CDR3 protein: CASSPTGQGESPLHF; CDR3 DNA: TGTGCCAGCAGCCCCACGGGACAGGGAGAGTCACCCCTCCACTTT
V gene: TRBV7-7; J gene: TRBJ2-5; clone size: -; D gene: TRBD2; CDR3 protein: CASTPGLAGVGETQYF; CDR3 DNA: TGTGCTAGCACCCCCGGGCTAGCGGGGGTTGGAGAGACCCAGTACTTC